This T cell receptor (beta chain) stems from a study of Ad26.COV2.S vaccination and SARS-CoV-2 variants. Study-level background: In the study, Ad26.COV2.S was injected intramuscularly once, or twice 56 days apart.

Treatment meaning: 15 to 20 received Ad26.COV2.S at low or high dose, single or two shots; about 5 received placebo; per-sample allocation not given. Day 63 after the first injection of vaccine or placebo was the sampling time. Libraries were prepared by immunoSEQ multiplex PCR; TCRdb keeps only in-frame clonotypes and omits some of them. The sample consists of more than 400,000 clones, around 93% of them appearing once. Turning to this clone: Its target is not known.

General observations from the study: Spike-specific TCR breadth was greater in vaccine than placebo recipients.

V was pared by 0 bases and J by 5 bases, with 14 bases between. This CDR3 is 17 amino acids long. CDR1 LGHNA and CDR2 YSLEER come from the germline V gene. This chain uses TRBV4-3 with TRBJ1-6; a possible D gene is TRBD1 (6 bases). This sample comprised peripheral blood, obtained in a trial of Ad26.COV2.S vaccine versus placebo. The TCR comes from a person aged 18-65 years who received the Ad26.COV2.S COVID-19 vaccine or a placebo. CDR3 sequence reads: CASSQDWGAGNNSPLHF. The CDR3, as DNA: TGCGCCAGCAGCCAAGACTGGGGGGCTGGGAATAATTCACCCCTCCACTTT.